This T cell receptor (beta chain) was identified during a study of breast tumors, draining lymph nodes, adjacent tissues. For this clonotype: Its antigen is unknown.

General study points: Tumor TCR diversity was below lymph nodes but above nontumor tissue. Most tumor T cells seemingly derive from lymph node, then expand in tumor.

TCRdb recomputed calls from the multiplex PCR reads with MiXCR, one row per CDR3 protein. The sample consists of approximately 22,000 distinct CDR3 sequences, around three fifths of them appearing once. The CDR3 loop spans 14 amino acids. CDR1 is DFQATT and CDR2 is SNEGSKA in the germline V gene (reference sequence). With V trimmed by 3 bases and J by 3 bases, 3 bases remained unmatched. The receptor was derived from a female donor with breast cancer. Some clones in this sample may be carry-over from other donors' samples. V and J are TRBV20-1 and TRBJ1-5; 9 positions match TRBD1. The sample was tumor-adjacent breast tissue. The CDR3 here is CSARTGGPNQPQHF. The CDR3, as DNA: TGCAGTGCTAGGACAGGGGGTCCCAATCAGCCCCAGCATTTT.